The 8 T cell receptor beta chains below were found in one sample sequenced in a study of T cells after somatic rescue of genetic block. Using immunoSEQ multiplex PCR, the repertoire was profiled, and TCRdb retains in-frame clones only, with some absent. The sample includes some 15,000 clones, approximately 71% of them seen just once. The sample taken for sequencing was peripheral blood mononuclear cells (PBMCs). All receptors come from a man in his late teens or twenties.

This clone was seen only once. The chain recombines TRBV5-1 with TRBJ2-3; 7 bases line up with TRBD2. Losses at the gene ends were 5 bases for V and 3 bases for J; bases not matched to a gene: 12. The CDR3 is made up of 16 amino acids. From germline, CDR1 is SGHRS and CDR2 YFSETQ. The CDR3 spells CASRVGGGSGTDTQYF. The CDR3 DNA sequence: TGCGCCAGCAGGGTGGGCGGGGGTTCCGGAACAGATACGCAGTATTTT.

As concerns this clone: The same CDR3 arises from other DNA sequences in this sample as well. This chain joins TRBV29-1 and TRBJ2-7; weak D call: TRBD1 (6 bases). Trimming removed 4 bases from V and 1 base from J, with 14 bases in between. The CDR3 length is 14 residues. In germline, CDR1 is SQVTM, CDR2 ANQGSEA. CDR3: CSVGGGGQSYEQYF. The CDR3 DNA follows: TGCAGCGTTGGGGGTGGGGGACAATCCTACGAGCAGTACTTC.

This clone was detected a few times. This specimen includes other DNA sequences encoding the same CDR3. The rearrangement uses TRBV6-1 and TRBJ1-5; possible D gene TRBD1, 5 bases. V was pared by 4 bases and J by 3 bases, with 10 bases between. The V gene's germline CDR1 is MNHNS and CDR2 SASEGT. The CDR3 runs to 14 residues. CDR3 amino acids: CASSGGVANQPQHF. The CDR3 DNA sequence: TGTGCCAGCAGTGGGGGGGTCGCCAATCAGCCCCAGCATTTT.

The CDR3 DNA reads as TGTGCCAGCAGCTTAGGGACTAGCGGGGGAACCCCCTACGAGCAGTACTTC. Translating gives CASSLGTSGGTPYEQYF. The J gene is TRBJ2-7, the V gene TRBV7-8, with 13 bases that match TRBD2. Germline loops: CDR1 SGHVS, CDR2 FQNEAQ. The CDR3 is 17 residues long. The ends lost 1 base at V and 2 bases at J; junction bases unmatched: 5. Full variable domain (rest looked up from reference TRBV7-8 and TRBJ2-7): GAGVSQSPRYKVAKRGQDVALRCDPISGHVSLFWYQQALGQGPEFLTYFQNEAQLDKSGLPSDRFFAERPEGSVSTLKIQRTQQEDSAVYLCASSLGTSGGTPYEQYFGPGTRLTVT.

The gene calls are TRBV6-6 and TRBJ2-7, with D uncertain. The CDR3 runs 13 residues. Germline assignment: CDR1 MNHNY and CDR2 SVGAGI (reference sequence). V was clipped by 5 bases and J by 5 bases, with 13 bases between them. The CDR3 reads CASSLLGYHEQYF. DNA for the CDR3: TGTGCCAGCAGTCTATTAGGGTACCACGAGCAGTACTTC.

V usage is TRBV11-1 and J usage is TRBJ1-1; D gene unclear. The germline V gene has CDR1 SGHAT and CDR2 FQDESV (reference sequence). This CDR3 comprises 13 residues. V lost 6 bases, J lost 0 bases, and 8 bases lay in between. The CDR3 region is CASSSGLNTEAFF. As DNA, the CDR3 is TGTGCCAGCAGTAGTGGACTGAACACTGAAGCTTTCTTT.

This clone was seen only a few times. The rearrangement joins TRBV7-2 to TRBJ2-7; 9 nucleotides agree with TRBD2. Germline V gene sequence: CDR1 SGHTA, CDR2 FQGNSA. The CDR3 covers 16 residues. With V trimmed by 1 base and J by 4 bases, 8 bases remained unmatched. CDR3 residues: CASSLDRGRGVYEQYF. DNA of the CDR3: TGTGCCAGCAGCTTAGATCGCGGGAGGGGGGTATACGAGCAGTACTTC.

V gene TRBV11-2 combines with J gene TRBJ2-5; TRBD2 matches 8 bases. Germline V CDR1 and CDR2: SGHAT, FQNNGV. There are 15 residues in the CDR3. With V trimmed by 1 base and J by 2 bases, 3 bases remained unmatched. The CDR3 is CASSLGQRGQETQYF. The CDR3 region has the DNA TGTGCCAGCAGCTTAGGCCAGCGGGGGCAAGAGACCCAGTACTTC. The variable domain in full, completed from reference TRBV11-2 and TRBJ2-5, reads EAGVAQSPRYKIIEKRQSVAFWCNPISGHATLYWYQQILGQGPKLLIQFQNNGVVDDSQLPKDRFSAERLKGVDSTLKIQPAKLEDSAVYLCASSLGQRGQETQYFGPGTRLLVL.